The clone carrying this TCR beta chain was found a few times. Its matching antigen is unknown. TCRdb re-called the 5' RACE reads through MiXCR, storing one row per CDR3 protein. In the table there are more than 500,000 distinct CDR3 sequences, roughly 5% of which are singletons. The source of the sample is a study of CD8 T cells in ankylosing spondylitis. Study findings and constraints: It appeared that ankylosing spondylitis blood was characterized by a TCR beta motif of several highly homologous variants.

The source is a male donor with ankylosing spondylitis. Sequenced input: blood, either unsorted or a sorted T cell fraction (not recorded which).

CDR3 coding DNA: TGCAGTGCTAGCAGGGAACTTCAAGAGACCCAGTACTTC. It codes for CSASRELQETQYF. The chain combines TRBV20-1 with TRBJ2-5; a possible D gene is TRBD1 (5 bases). V was shortened by 3 bases and J by 2 bases, with 10 bases between the two germline ends. The CDR3 runs 13 residues. Germline-derived CDR1 and CDR2 are DFQATT and SNEGSKA (reference sequence).